The 17 T cell receptor beta chains below all came from one sample that was sequenced in a study of CD8+ T cells in alopecia areata. Sample treatment: oral pan-JAK inhibitor, 5-10 mg twice daily. Reverse transcription of extracted RNA yielded cDNA, which provided the sequencing template. The protocol was immunoSEQ multiplex PCR, while the TCRdb copy is restricted to in-frame clones and leaves out a portion. The table shows 90,000 to 150,000 clones, with around 56% occurring only once. Sequenced here: CD4+ T cells sorted from blood, sampled at week 4, from a patient treated with tofacitinib. The origin of the receptors is a human donor with alopecia areata.

V gene TRBV6-5 combines with J gene TRBJ2-7, with 11 bases fitting TRBD1. The CDR3 spans 15 residues. The V gene end was trimmed by 0 bases and the J gene end by 3 bases; junction bases not matched to a gene: 1. The germline V gene encodes CDR1 MNHEY and CDR2 SVGAGI. Written as DNA, the CDR3 is TGTGCCAGCAGTTACTCCGGGACAGGGGGCTACGAGCAGTACTTC. This sequence encodes CASSYSGTGGYEQYF.

The chain recombines TRBV5-1 with TRBJ2-7; the D is unclear. CDR1 and CDR2 (germline): SGHRS, YFSETQ. V was cut by 1 base and J by 3 bases, with 11 bases left in between. There are 14 residues in the CDR3. The CDR3 DNA reads TGCGCCAGCAGCTTGAGTACAGCAGGCTACGAGCAGTACTTC. Amino acid sequence: CASSLSTAGYEQYF.

In its sample, this clone was seen a few times. This sequence joins TRBV11-2 and TRBJ2-7; D not certain. V was shortened by 5 bases and J by 0 bases, with 14 bases between the two germline ends. Germline CDR1 is SGHAT and CDR2 is FQNNGV. The CDR3 extends over 15 amino acids. The CDR3 DNA reads as TGTGCCAGCAGCGTCGGAAGGGTAGACTCCTACGAGCAGTACTTC. This codes for CASSVGRVDSYEQYF.

V and J are TRBV6-6 and TRBJ2-7, with D possibly matching TRBD2 (6 bases). Per the germline V gene, CDR1 is MNHNY and CDR2 is SVGAGI (reference sequence). This CDR3 has 14 residues. V was trimmed by 0 bases and J by 2 bases, leaving 8 bases between them. CDR3 sequence reads: CASSYSSGTYEQYF. DNA of the CDR3: TGTGCCAGCAGTTACTCTAGCGGTACCTACGAGCAGTACTTC.

CDR3 protein: CSVDPGEDYGYTF. The CDR3 DNA follows: TGCAGCGTTGATCCGGGGGAGGACTATGGCTACACCTTC. This sequence joins TRBV29-1 and TRBJ1-2; D perhaps matches TRBD1 (5 bases). Trimming removed 3 bases at V and 3 bases at J, with 11 bases between. The V gene's germline CDR1 is SQVTM and CDR2 ANQGSEA. The length of the CDR3 is 13 residues.

The chain uses TRBV2 and TRBJ1-2, with a weak D call TRBD1 (5 bases). Germline loops: CDR1 SNHLY, CDR2 FYNNEI. The germline V and J ends were trimmed by 4 bases and 1 base, with 10 bases remaining between them. The CDR3 spans 14 residues. This CDR3 reads CASSVGGNNYGYTF. DNA for the CDR3: TGTGCCAGCAGTGTGGGGGGGAATAACTATGGCTACACCTTC.

In its sample, this clone was seen once. V is TRBV29-1 and J is TRBJ1-4; 7 bases align to TRBD1. Trimming at V came to 8 bases and at J to 8 bases, leaving 8 bases not matched to a gene. CDR1 and CDR2 from the germline V gene are SQVTM and ANQGSEA. The CDR3 loop spans 12 amino acids. The CDR3 protein is CSYRQGYEKLFF. The CDR3 coding sequence is TGCAGCTACCGACAGGGTTACGAAAAACTGTTTTTT.

The table lists this clone with a few counts. This rearrangement joins TRBV7-3 to TRBJ1-4; a weak D match, TRBD1 (6 bases). Germline V gene sequence: CDR1 SGHTA, CDR2 FQGTGA. This CDR3 is built from 16 residues. Trimming took off 1 base at V and 8 bases at J, with 17 bases between the two ends. CDR3 DNA: TGTGCCAGCAGCTTAAGCGGCAACTCAGGGGAAGAAAAACTGTTTTTT. It yields the protein CASSLSGNSGEEKLFF.

The gene calls are TRBV30 and TRBJ1-1; 8 bases are a match to TRBD1. The length of the CDR3 is 12 residues. CDR1 and CDR2 from the germline V gene are GTSNPN and SVGIG (reference sequence). V lost 8 bases to trimming and J lost 1 base; unmatched junction nucleotides: 3. The CDR3 loop reads CARRGRNTEAFF. CDR3 bases: TGTGCCCGCAGGGGGCGGAACACTGAAGCTTTCTTT.

V gene TRBV27 combines with J gene TRBJ1-5, with D perhaps TRBD1 (5 bases). The germline V and J ends were trimmed by 5 bases and 2 bases, with 10 bases remaining between them. CDR3 size: 14 residues. The germline V gene has CDR1 MNHEY and CDR2 SMNVEV (reference sequence). DNA for the CDR3: TGTGCCAGCAGTACAGACAGACGCAATCAGCCCCAGCATTTT. Protein sequence: CASSTDRRNQPQHF.

This clone was seen a few times. The CDR3 is CASRQDLAKNIQYF. For the CDR3, the DNA is TGTGCCAGCCGACAGGACCTAGCCAAAAACATTCAGTACTTC. V and J are TRBV19 and TRBJ2-4, with TRBD1 as a possible D gene (6 bases). V gave up 9 bases and J gave up 0 bases, with 12 bases separating them. Germline assignment: CDR1 LNHDA and CDR2 SQIVND (reference sequence). CDR3 length equals 14 residues. Drawing the rest from reference TRBV19 and TRBJ2-4, the complete variable domain is DGGITQSPKYLFRKEGQNVTLSCEQNLNHDAMYWYRQDPGQGLRLIYYSQIVNDFQKGDIAEGYSVSREKKESFPLTVTSAQKNPTAFYLCASRQDLAKNIQYFGAGTRLSVL.

V and J are TRBV14 and TRBJ2-5; 10 bases agree with TRBD2. This CDR3 spans 14 amino acids. V shed 5 bases and J 3 bases; nucleotides not matched to a gene: 3. Germline values: CDR1 SGHDN, CDR2 FVKESK. In DNA, the CDR3 is TGTGCCAGCAGCTCAGGACTAGCGGAAGAGACCCAGTACTTC. Its translation: CASSSGLAEETQYF.

This clone was counted once. The chain combines TRBV25-1 with TRBJ1-3; D is unclear. The CDR3 covers 14 residues. Trimming stripped 2 bases from V and 0 bases from J, with 5 bases between. CDR1 and CDR2 from the germline V gene are MGHDK and SYGVNS. The CDR3 DNA reads as TGTGCCAGCAGTGAACCGGTCTCTGGAAACACCATATATTTT. Amino acid sequence: CASSEPVSGNTIYF.

This clone was counted a few times. The genes are TRBV29-1 and TRBJ1-1; D uncertain. CDR3 length: 14 residues. Trimming removed 1 base at V and 4 bases at J, with 13 bases between. The germline V gene encodes CDR1 SQVTM and CDR2 ANQGSEA. CDR3: CSVEVGYLSTEAFF. The CDR3 DNA is TGCAGCGTTGAAGTTGGGTACCTCTCCACTGAAGCTTTCTTT.

This clone was observed once. The chain has TRBV6-1 and TRBJ1-6; no definite D call. Trimming shortened V by 5 bases and J by 10 bases, and 12 bases separated the two germline ends. The CDR3 covers 13 residues. CDR1 and CDR2 from the germline V gene are MNHNS and SASEGT. CDR3 nucleotide sequence: TGTGCCAGCAGTTCCATCTCAGGATCACCCCTCCACTTT. This codes for CASSSISGSPLHF.

The chain carries TRBV30 and TRBJ2-6, with D possibly being TRBD1 (6 bases). V dropped 5 bases and J dropped 13 bases, with 15 bases sitting between them. Per germline, CDR1 GTSNPN and CDR2 SVGIG (reference sequence). CDR3 size: 12 residues. Here the CDR3 reads CAWAGTSSVLTF. CDR3 in DNA: TGTGCCTGGGCCGGGACATCTTCAGTCCTGACTTTC. The whole variable domain, remainder taken from reference TRBV30 and TRBJ2-6, is SQTIHQWPATLVQPVGSPLSLECTVEGTSNPNLYWYRQAAGRGLQLLFYSVGIGQISSEVPQNLSASRPQDRQFILSSKKLLLSDSGFYLCAWAGTSSVLTFGAGSRLTVL.

Note on this clone: A junction end diverges from the germline sequence, so it may reflect a read error. V and J are TRBV2 and TRBJ2-1, with TRBD2 matching over 10 bases. The length of the CDR3 is 16 residues. CDR1 is SNHLY and CDR2 is FYNNEI in the germline V gene. This CDR3 is CASSEQVRLAGVLQLF. In DNA, the CDR3 is TGTGCCAGCAGTGAACAGGTTCGGCTAGCGGGAGTCCTGCAGCTCTTC.